This TCR beta chain emerged from a study of monozygotic twins with inflammatory bowel disease. Germline CDR1 and CDR2: DFQATT and SNEGSKA (reference sequence). The CDR3 loop spans 14 amino acids. Points from the study as a whole: Among IBD patients, fewer clonotypes were shared with others than among healthy twins, especially with disease activity. IBD patients displayed reduced TCRbeta diversity (inverse Simpson) when set against healthy co-twins.

Worth noting for this clonotype: What it binds is not known.

No DNA is given; TCRdb re-called the 5' RACE reads and lists each CDR3 protein once. The listing records around 200,000 distinct CDR3 sequences. V is TRBV20-1 and J is TRBJ1-5; TCRdb calls TRBD1, which cannot be checked without DNA. The sequencing sample was made of blood. The receptor's source is a human donor with ulcerative colitis or Crohn's disease, or a healthy co-twin of an affected twin (not recorded which). The CDR3 loop reads CSAQGRYSNQPQHF.